These 16 T cell receptor beta chains came from one sample sequenced in a study of blood T cell repertoires in COVID-19. The protocol was immunoSEQ multiplex PCR, while the TCRdb copy is restricted to in-frame clones and leaves out a portion. Found here are 130,000 to 150,000 clones, just under 80% of them singletons; the top ten hold roughly 2%. The sequencing input was peripheral blood. The receptors stem from a woman in her sixties with acute or convalescent COVID-19.

The chain recombines TRBV7-7 with TRBJ1-1, with D tentatively TRBD1 (6 bases). From germline, CDR1 is SSHAT and CDR2 FNYEAQ (reference sequence). V was pared by 5 bases and J by 1 base, with 8 bases between. The length of the CDR3 is 13 residues. CDR3 amino acids: CASSQGQNTEAFF. Here the CDR3 DNA reads TGTGCCAGCAGCCAGGGGCAGAACACTGAAGCTTTCTTT.

J is TRBJ2-6 and V is TRBV27; perhaps TRBD1 as D (6 bases). V was shortened by 2 bases and J by 1 base, with 6 bases between the two germline ends. The germline CDR1 and CDR2 sequences are MNHEY and SMNVEV (reference sequence). This CDR3 contains 15 residues. CDR3: CASSLRGSGANVLTF. In DNA, the CDR3 is TGTGCCAGCAGTTTAAGGGGGTCTGGGGCCAACGTCCTGACTTTC.

The CDR3 loop reads CASSLVRQGFAYNEQFF. The DNA for the CDR3 is TGCGCCAGCAGCTTGGTACGTCAGGGATTTGCCTACAATGAGCAGTTCTTC. The chain is built from TRBV5-1 and TRBJ2-1; perhaps TRBD1 as D (5 bases). Deletions cut 0 bases from V and 2 bases from J, with 15 bases between. Germline V gene sequence: CDR1 SGHRS, CDR2 YFSETQ. CDR3 size: 17 residues.

The chain couples TRBV11-3 to TRBJ1-6; the D gene is possibly TRBD1 (5 bases). This CDR3 has 14 amino acids. Germline assignment: CDR1 SGHNT and CDR2 YENEEA. V lost 8 bases, J lost 8 bases, and 16 bases lay in between. The CDR3 sequence: CASGGREVHSPLHF. In DNA form, the CDR3 reads TGTGCCAGCGGGGGGAGGGAAGTCCATTCACCCCTCCACTTT. The full variable domain, its missing parts supplied by reference TRBV11-3 and TRBJ1-6, is EAGVVQSPRYKIIEKKQPVAFWCNPISGHNTLYWYLQNLGQGPELLIRYENEEAVDDSQLPKDRFSAERLKGVDSTLKIQPAELGDSAVYLCASGGREVHSPLHFGNGTRLTVT.

This sequence joins TRBV18 and TRBJ2-1, with D perhaps TRBD1 (5 bases). The CDR3 runs to 12 residues. Germline CDR1 reads KGHSH; CDR2 reads LQKENI. The V end was cut by 2 bases, the J end by 9 bases, with 8 bases between. CDR3: CASSPNQGEQFF. The CDR3 DNA sequence: TGTGCCAGCTCACCAAATCAGGGTGAGCAGTTCTTC.

J is TRBJ2-1 and V is TRBV5-1; no clear D. The germline CDR1 and CDR2 sequences are SGHRS and YFSETQ. The CDR3 covers 15 residues. The V and J ends lost 7 bases and 4 bases respectively, with 18 bases between them. The CDR3 nucleotides are TGCGCCAGCCGGCCCTCTGGGCCGAATTACAATGAGCAGTTCTTC. Translation: CASRPSGPNYNEQFF.

In its sample, this clone was seen a few times. V is TRBV9 and J is TRBJ2-1; TRBD2 matches at 12 bases. CDR1 is SGDLS, CDR2 YYNGEE, per germline. With V trimmed by 3 bases and J by 7 bases, 8 bases remained unmatched. This CDR3 spans 16 amino acids. The CDR3 protein is CASSARTSGITNEQFF. CDR3 nucleotides: TGTGCCAGCAGCGCCAGGACTAGCGGGATTACGAATGAGCAGTTCTTC.

The chain employs TRBV28 and TRBJ2-3, with TRBD1 identical over 9 bases. CDR3 length: 15 amino acids. Germline CDR1 is MDHEN and CDR2 is SYDVKM. V shed 8 bases, J shed 3 bases, and the junction held 9 bases outside the gene matches. CDR3: CASGTGTGSTDTQYF. The CDR3 nucleotides are TGTGCCAGCGGCACCGGGACAGGGTCAACAGATACGCAGTATTTT.

The chain employs TRBV6-1 and TRBJ2-7, with 9 bases lining up with TRBD1. With 3 bases clipped from V and 4 bases from J, the junction kept 7 bases outside the gene matches. The germline V gene encodes CDR1 MNHNS and CDR2 SASEGT. The CDR3 spans 15 residues. CDR3 nucleotide sequence: TGTGCCAGCAGTGAGGCCCCGGGACAGGGTTACGAGCAGTACTTC. It is translated as CASSEAPGQGYEQYF.

The V call is TRBV7-9, the J call TRBJ1-2; 10 nucleotides agree with TRBD1. V lost 0 bases and J lost 6; bases outside the gene matches: 1. The CDR3 is 14 amino acids. The germline gives CDR1 SEHNR, CDR2 FQNEAQ (reference sequence). The CDR3 protein is CASSLATGGHGYTF. The CDR3 region has the DNA TGTGCCAGCAGCTTAGCGACAGGGGGCCATGGCTACACCTTC.

The chain carries TRBV6-1 and TRBJ2-7; D call uncertain. V lost 1 base, J lost 6 bases, and 10 bases lay in between. This CDR3 is 13 amino acids long. The germline V gene encodes CDR1 MNHNS and CDR2 SASEGT. CDR3 coding DNA: TGTGCCAGCAGTGAAGGAGGAGTCCTCGAGCAGTACTTC. As protein: CASSEGGVLEQYF.

The chain has TRBV2 and TRBJ2-1; D is perhaps TRBD1 (6 bases). The CDR3 spans 16 residues. CDR1 is SNHLY and CDR2 is FYNNEI in the germline V gene. V was shortened by 7 bases and J by 0 bases, with 16 bases between the two germline ends. The CDR3 DNA reads TGTGCCAGCAAAACGGTACAGGGAAGCTCCTACAATGAGCAGTTCTTC. Amino acids: CASKTVQGSSYNEQFF.

The chain has TRBV27 and TRBJ2-7, with 9 bases that match TRBD1. V shed 3 bases, J shed 2 bases, and the junction held 5 bases outside the gene matches. The CDR3 covers 15 residues. The germline CDR1 and CDR2 sequences are MNHEY and SMNVEV (reference sequence). This chain's CDR3 is CASSFYRGPAYEQYF. The CDR3 nucleotides read TGTGCCAGCAGTTTCTACAGGGGGCCGGCCTACGAGCAGTACTTC.

In its sample, this clone was seen once. This chain joins TRBV2 and TRBJ1-1, with TRBD1 matching over 8 bases. The trim removed 5 bases at V and 0 bases at J, leaving 5 bases unmatched. Germline CDR1 reads SNHLY; CDR2 reads FYNNEI. This CDR3 is built from 15 residues. The chain's CDR3 is CASSLRQGLNTEAFF. The CDR3 DNA sequence: TGTGCCAGCAGTCTAAGACAGGGGTTGAACACTGAAGCTTTCTTT.

This sequence joins TRBV6-2 or TRBV6-3 and TRBJ2-1; 7 bases match TRBD2. Germline CDR1 MNHEY, CDR2 SVGEGT. The junction had 9 bases not matched to a gene; V was cut back by 6 bases and J by 4 bases. This CDR3 contains 15 residues. In DNA form, the CDR3 reads TGTGCCAGCAGCCTTAGACTAGCAGGGTACAATGAGCAGTTCTTC. Residues: CASSLRLAGYNEQFF.

The chain carries TRBV3-1 (or the pseudogene TRBV3-2) and TRBJ1-5, with 7 bases fitting TRBD1. V dropped 2 bases and J dropped 6; count of bases not matched to a gene: 4. This CDR3 has 14 residues. Germline V gene lookup returns CDR1 LGHDT and CDR2 YNNKEL (reference sequence). CDR3 residues: CASSQSTGVQPQHF. For the CDR3, the DNA is TGTGCCAGCAGCCAATCCACAGGGGTTCAGCCCCAGCATTTT.